This T cell receptor (beta chain) stems from a study of PD-1 and CTLA-4 blockade in melanoma. Profiling relied on immunoSEQ multiplex PCR, and the TCRdb table lists in-frame clones only, not all of them. The sample lists around 32,000 clones; less than 90% were seen once. Germline CDR1 and CDR2: SGHKS and YYEKEE (reference sequence). The ends were cut back, 1 base at V and 4 bases at J, with 12 bases in the middle. This CDR3 comprises 14 residues. The rearrangement joins TRBV5-5 to TRBJ2-7; D possibly corresponds to TRBD1 (5 bases). The TCR originated in a human donor with melanoma. The material was CD8+ T cells from peripheral blood, obtained before anti-PD-1 treatment. The CDR3 sequence: CASSLFAGQYEQYF. DNA of the CDR3: TGTGCCAGCAGCTTGTTCGCAGGGCAATACGAGCAGTACTTC.